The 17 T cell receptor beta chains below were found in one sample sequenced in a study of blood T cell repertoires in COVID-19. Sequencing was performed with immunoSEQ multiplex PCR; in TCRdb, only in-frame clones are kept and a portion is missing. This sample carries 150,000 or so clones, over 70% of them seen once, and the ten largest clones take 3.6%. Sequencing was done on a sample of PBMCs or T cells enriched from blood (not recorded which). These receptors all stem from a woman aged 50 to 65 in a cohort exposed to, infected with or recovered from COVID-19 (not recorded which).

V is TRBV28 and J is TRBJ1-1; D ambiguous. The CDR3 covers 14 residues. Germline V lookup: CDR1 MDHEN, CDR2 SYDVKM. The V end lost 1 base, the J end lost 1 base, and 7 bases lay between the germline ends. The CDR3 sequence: CASSLSAGNTEAFF. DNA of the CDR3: TGTGCCAGCAGTTTATCAGCGGGGAACACTGAAGCTTTCTTT.

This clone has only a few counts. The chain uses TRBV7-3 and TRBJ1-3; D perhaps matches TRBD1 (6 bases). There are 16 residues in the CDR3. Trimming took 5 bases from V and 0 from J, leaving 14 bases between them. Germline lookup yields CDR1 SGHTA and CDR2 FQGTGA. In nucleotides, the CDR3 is TGTGCCAGCAGCCTTACAACAGGGAACTCTGGAAACACCATATATTTT. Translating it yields CASSLTTGNSGNTIYF.

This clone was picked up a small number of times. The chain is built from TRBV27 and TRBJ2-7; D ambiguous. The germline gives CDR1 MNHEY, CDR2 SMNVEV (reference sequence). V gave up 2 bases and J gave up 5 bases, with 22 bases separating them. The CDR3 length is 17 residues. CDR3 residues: CASSLRRDYPMMHEQYF. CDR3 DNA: TGTGCCAGCAGTTTAAGGAGAGATTACCCCATGATGCACGAGCAGTACTTC.

CDR3 sequence reads: CASSVITGNSPLHF. The CDR3 DNA follows: TGCGCCAGCAGTGTCATTACAGGGAATTCACCCCTCCACTTT. The rearrangement links TRBV10-2 to TRBJ1-6; D may be TRBD1 (6 bases). The germline V gene has CDR1 WSHSY and CDR2 SAAADI. Trimming took 4 bases from V and 7 from J, leaving 11 bases between them. The CDR3 runs 14 residues.

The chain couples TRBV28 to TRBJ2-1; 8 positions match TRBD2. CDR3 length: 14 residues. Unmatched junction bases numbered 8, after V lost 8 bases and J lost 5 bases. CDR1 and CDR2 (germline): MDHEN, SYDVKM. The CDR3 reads CASGYLGLDNEQFF. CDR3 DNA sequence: TGTGCCAGCGGTTATTTGGGACTAGACAATGAGCAGTTCTTC. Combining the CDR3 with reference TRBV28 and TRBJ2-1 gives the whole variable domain DVKVTQSSRYLVKRTGEKVFLECVQDMDHENMFWYRQDPGLGLRLIYFSYDVKMKEKGDIPEGYSVSREKKERFSLILESASTNQTSMYLCASGYLGLDNEQFFGPGTRLTVL.

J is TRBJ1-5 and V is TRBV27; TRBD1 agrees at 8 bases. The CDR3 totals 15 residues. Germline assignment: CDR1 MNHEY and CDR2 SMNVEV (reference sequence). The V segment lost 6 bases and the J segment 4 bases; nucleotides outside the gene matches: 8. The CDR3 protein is CASRSRGQDNQPQHF. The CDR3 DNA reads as TGTGCCAGCAGAAGCAGGGGACAGGATAATCAGCCCCAGCATTTT.

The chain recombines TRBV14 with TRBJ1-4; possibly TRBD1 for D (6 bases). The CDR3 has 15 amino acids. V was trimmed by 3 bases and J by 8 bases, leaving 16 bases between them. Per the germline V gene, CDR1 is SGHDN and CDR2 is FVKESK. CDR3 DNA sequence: TGTGCCAGCAGCCACCAATCAGGGGTCGAGGAAAAACTGTTTTTT. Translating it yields CASSHQSGVEEKLFF.

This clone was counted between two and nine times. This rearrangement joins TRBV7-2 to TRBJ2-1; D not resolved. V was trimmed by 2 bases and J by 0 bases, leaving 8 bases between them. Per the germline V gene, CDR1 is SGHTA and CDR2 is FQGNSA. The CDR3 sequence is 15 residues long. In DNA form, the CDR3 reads TGTGCCAGCAGCTTAATCTCGAGCTCCTACAATGAGCAGTTCTTC. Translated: CASSLISSSYNEQFF.

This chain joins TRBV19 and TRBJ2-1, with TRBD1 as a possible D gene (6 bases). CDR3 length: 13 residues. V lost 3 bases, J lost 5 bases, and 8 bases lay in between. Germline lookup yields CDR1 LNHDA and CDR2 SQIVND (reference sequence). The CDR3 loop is CASSMGANNEQFF. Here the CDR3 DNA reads TGTGCCAGTAGTATGGGGGCGAACAATGAGCAGTTCTTC.

The CDR3 DNA is TGTGCCAGTAACCGGGAGGCTCAGGGTGAGCAGTTCTTC. It codes for CASNREAQGEQFF. The rearrangement joins TRBV19 to TRBJ2-1, with 7 bases lining up with TRBD2. Per the germline V gene, CDR1 is LNHDA and CDR2 is SQIVND (reference sequence). J lost 9 bases, V lost 7 bases, and 9 bases had no gene match. The CDR3 length is 13 residues. Together with reference TRBV19 and TRBJ2-1, the CDR3 gives the full variable domain: DGGITQSPKYLFRKEGQNVTLSCEQNLNHDAMYWYRQDPGQGLRLIYYSQIVNDFQKGDIAEGYSVSREKKESFPLTVTSAQKNPTAFYLCASNREAQGEQFFGPGTRLTVL.

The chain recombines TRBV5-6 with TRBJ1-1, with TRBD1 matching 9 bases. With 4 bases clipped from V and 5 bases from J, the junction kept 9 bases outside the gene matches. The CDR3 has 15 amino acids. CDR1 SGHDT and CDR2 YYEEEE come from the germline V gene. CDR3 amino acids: CASSTDRGGWTEAFF. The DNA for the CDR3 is TGTGCCAGCAGCACCGACAGGGGGGGATGGACTGAAGCTTTCTTT. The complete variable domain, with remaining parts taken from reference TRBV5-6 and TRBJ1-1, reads DAGVTQSPTHLIKTRGQQVTLRCSPKSGHDTVSWYQQALGQGPQFIFQYYEEEERQRGNFPDRFSGHQFPNYSSELNVNALLLGDSALYLCASSTDRGGWTEAFFGQGTRLTVV.

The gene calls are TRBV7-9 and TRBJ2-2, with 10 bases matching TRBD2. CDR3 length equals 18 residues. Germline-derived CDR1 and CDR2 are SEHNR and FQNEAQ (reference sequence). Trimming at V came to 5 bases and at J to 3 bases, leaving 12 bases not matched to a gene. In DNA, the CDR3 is TGTGCCAGCAGCGCTACTAGCGGGGAGGTTAGGGACACCGGGGAGCTGTTTTTT. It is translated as CASSATSGEVRDTGELFF. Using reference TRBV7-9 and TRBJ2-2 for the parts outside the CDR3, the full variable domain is DTGVSQNPRHKITKRGQNVTFRCDPISEHNRLYWYRQTLGQGPEFLTYFQNEAQLEKSRLLSDRFSAERPKGSFSTLEIQRTEQGDSAMYLCASSATSGEVRDTGELFFGEGSRLTVL.

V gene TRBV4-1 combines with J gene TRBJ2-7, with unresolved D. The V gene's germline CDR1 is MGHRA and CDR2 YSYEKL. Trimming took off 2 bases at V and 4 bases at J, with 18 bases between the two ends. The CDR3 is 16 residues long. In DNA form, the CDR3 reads TGCGCCAGCAGCCAAAACCCGGCCCCCCCGGGTTACGAGCAGTACTTC. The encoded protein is CASSQNPAPPGYEQYF.

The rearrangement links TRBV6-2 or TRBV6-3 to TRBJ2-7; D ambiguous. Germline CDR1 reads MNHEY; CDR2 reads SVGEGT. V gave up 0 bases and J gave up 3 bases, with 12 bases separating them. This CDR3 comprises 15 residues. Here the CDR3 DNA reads TGTGCCAGCAGTTACTCGCGACACCTCCTCTACGAGCAGTACTTC. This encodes CASSYSRHLLYEQYF.

The DNA of the CDR3 is TGTGCCAGCAGCCATGATAGACACATACCTGTGGCTGCAGCTTTCTTT. It encodes CASSHDRHIPVAAAFF. The V and J genes are TRBV3-1 (or the pseudogene TRBV3-2) and TRBJ1-1; D unclear. The CDR3 is made up of 16 amino acids. Trimming cost V 3 bases and J 10 bases, with 24 bases left between them. Per germline, CDR1 LGHDT and CDR2 YNNKEL (reference sequence).

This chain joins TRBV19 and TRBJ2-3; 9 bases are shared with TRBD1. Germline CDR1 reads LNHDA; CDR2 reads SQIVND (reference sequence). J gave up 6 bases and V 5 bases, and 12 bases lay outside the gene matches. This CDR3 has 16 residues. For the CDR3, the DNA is TGTGCCAGTAGTCTTGGGACAGGGACCGATTGGGATACGCAGTATTTT. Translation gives CASSLGTGTDWDTQYF.

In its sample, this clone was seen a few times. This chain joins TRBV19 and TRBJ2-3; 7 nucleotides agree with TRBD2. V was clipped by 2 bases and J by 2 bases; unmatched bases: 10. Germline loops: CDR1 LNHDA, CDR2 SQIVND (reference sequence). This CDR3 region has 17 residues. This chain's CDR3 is CASSIPSGIQYTDTQYF. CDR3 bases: TGTGCCAGTAGTATACCAAGCGGGATACAATACACAGATACGCAGTATTTT.